The 6 T cell receptor beta chains in this list originate from one sample, sequenced in a study of blood T cell repertoires in COVID-19. Using immunoSEQ multiplex PCR, the repertoire was profiled, and TCRdb retains in-frame clones only, with some absent. Of 150,000 to 200,000 clones in the sample, around 87% were seen once. The sequenced sample was peripheral blood. These receptors were obtained from a woman between 65 and 79 years old with COVID-19, enrolled during active disease.

This chain connects TRBV19 to TRBJ1-4; tentatively, D is TRBD1 (5 bases). The CDR3 runs 15 residues. Trimming shortened V by 6 bases and J by 8 bases, and 19 bases separated the two germline ends. Germline CDR1 and CDR2: LNHDA and SQIVND (reference sequence). Here the CDR3 DNA reads TGTGCCAGTAGACCGATTTCGGGGGTAGAGGAAAAACTGTTTTTT. This encodes CASRPISGVEEKLFF.

This clone was seen once. V usage is TRBV3-1 (or the pseudogene TRBV3-2) and J usage is TRBJ2-5; 8 bases fit TRBD1. Germline V gene sequence: CDR1 LGHDT, CDR2 YNNKEL (reference sequence). This CDR3 spans 13 amino acids. With 11 bases clipped from V and 1 base from J, the junction kept 6 bases outside the gene matches. The DNA of the CDR3 is TGTGCCGTGGGGGACAGGATCCAAGAGACCCAGTACTTC. Protein: CAVGDRIQETQYF.

The chain is built from TRBV19 and TRBJ1-2, with no clear D. V was trimmed by 3 bases and J by 4 bases, leaving 6 bases between them. CDR3 size: 12 residues. Germline loops: CDR1 LNHDA, CDR2 SQIVND (reference sequence). The CDR3 bases are TGTGCCAGTAGTATGAGTTTCTATGGCTACACCTTC. It encodes CASSMSFYGYTF. Together with reference TRBV19 and TRBJ1-2, the CDR3 gives the full variable domain: DGGITQSPKYLFRKEGQNVTLSCEQNLNHDAMYWYRQDPGQGLRLIYYSQIVNDFQKGDIAEGYSVSREKKESFPLTVTSAQKNPTAFYLCASSMSFYGYTFGSGTRLTVV.

The chain couples TRBV19 to TRBJ2-5; a possible D gene is TRBD1 (6 bases). V dropped 6 bases and J dropped 3 bases, with 14 bases sitting between them. CDR3 length: 14 amino acids. Germline V gene lookup returns CDR1 LNHDA and CDR2 SQIVND (reference sequence). The CDR3 nucleotides read TGTGCCAGTAGCACGACAGGATCCAAAGAGACCCAGTACTTC. Translated, it gives CASSTTGSKETQYF.

The chain couples TRBV24-1 to TRBJ2-1; 10 bases are a match to TRBD2. J was trimmed by 10 bases and V by 4 bases; bases with no gene match: 3. This CDR3 contains 13 residues. The germline gives CDR1 KGHDR, CDR2 SFDVKD. CDR3: CATSDRTSGEQFF. The CDR3 region has the DNA TGTGCCACCAGTGACCGGACTAGCGGAGAGCAGTTCTTC.

The J gene is TRBJ2-1, the V gene TRBV4-2; TRBD2 agrees at 10 bases. The ends lost 0 bases at V and 8 bases at J; junction bases unmatched: 10. Per germline, CDR1 LGHNA and CDR2 YNFKEQ. CDR3 length: 17 residues. The CDR3 DNA reads as TGTGCCAGCAGCCAAGATAGGAGCGGGAGGGGTATGTATGAGCAGTTCTTC. This translates into CASSQDRSGRGMYEQFF.